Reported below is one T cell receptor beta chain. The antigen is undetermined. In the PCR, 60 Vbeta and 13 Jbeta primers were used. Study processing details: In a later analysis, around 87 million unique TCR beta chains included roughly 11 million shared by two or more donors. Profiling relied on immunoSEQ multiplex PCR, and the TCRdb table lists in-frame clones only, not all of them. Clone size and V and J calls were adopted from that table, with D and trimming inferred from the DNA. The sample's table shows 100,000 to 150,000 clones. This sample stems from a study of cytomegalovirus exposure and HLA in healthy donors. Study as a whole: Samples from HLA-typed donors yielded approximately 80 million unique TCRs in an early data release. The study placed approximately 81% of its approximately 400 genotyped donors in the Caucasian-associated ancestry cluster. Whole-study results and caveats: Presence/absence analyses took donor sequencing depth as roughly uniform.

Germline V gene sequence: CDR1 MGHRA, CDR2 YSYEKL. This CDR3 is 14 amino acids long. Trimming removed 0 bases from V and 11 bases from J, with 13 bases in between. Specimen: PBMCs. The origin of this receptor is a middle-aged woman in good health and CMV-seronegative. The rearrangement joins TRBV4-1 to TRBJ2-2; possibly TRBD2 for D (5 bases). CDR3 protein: CASSQEDFRLELFF. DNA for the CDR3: TGCGCCAGCAGCCAAGAGGACTTTCGACTTGAGCTGTTTTTT.